These 15 T cell receptor beta chains share one sample of origin, sequenced in a study of breast tumors, draining lymph nodes, adjacent tissues. The lymph nodes were axillary draining lymph nodes from breast cancer patients. One entry per CDR3 protein, called by TCRdb with MiXCR from the multiplex PCR reads. The table records 180,000 or so distinct CDR3 sequences, approximately 33% of them present only once. Material for sequencing was axillary lymph node tissue. The source is a female donor with breast cancer. Some clones in this sample may be carry-over from other donors' samples.

This clonotype came up many times. This chain links TRBV7-9 with TRBJ1-2, with D maybe TRBD1 (5 bases). CDR3 size: 16 residues. V shed 1 base and J shed 2 bases, with 14 bases lying between them. Germline lookup yields CDR1 SEHNR and CDR2 FQNEAQ (reference sequence). The DNA for the CDR3 is TGTGCCAGCAGCTTAGGTATAGGACAAGCCAACTATGGCTACACCTTC. Translating it yields CASSLGIGQANYGYTF.

With regard to this clonotype: Given a much more abundant clone one base away, this may be a read error. This chain joins TRBV6-5 and TRBJ2-5, with D possibly matching TRBD1 (6 bases). The CDR3 totals 17 residues. Germline V lookup: CDR1 MNHEY, CDR2 SVGAGI. Deletions cut 6 bases from V and 1 base from J, with 21 bases between. CDR3 nucleotides: TGTGCCAGCAGCGGACGCGCCGGCAGGGGTGCCCAAGAGACCCAGTACTTC. This translates into CASSGRAGRGAQETQYF.

In this sample, this clonotype turned up many times. The chain couples TRBV3-1 to TRBJ1-4; D remains ambiguous. Between the trimmed V and J ends, which lost 1 base and 7 bases, there was a span of 7 bases. The CDR3 consists of 13 residues. Germline CDR1 is LGHDT and CDR2 is YNNKEL (reference sequence). This CDR3 reads CASSQGAGEKLFF. The CDR3 coding sequence is TGTGCCAGCAGCCAAGGGGCGGGTGAAAAACTGTTTTTT.

This clonotype turned up a few times. A much larger clone lies a single base off, so this may be a read error. This rearrangement joins TRBV7-9 to TRBJ2-3, with D maybe TRBD2 (5 bases). Germline loops: CDR1 SEHNR, CDR2 FQNEAQ (reference sequence). This CDR3 comprises 17 residues. The CDR3 DNA reads as TGTGCCAGCAGCTTTAGGACTTTCCAGGACTCCACAGATCCGCAGTATTTT. The encoded protein is CASSFRTFQDSTDPQYF.

The chain links TRBV5-1 to TRBJ1-6; D ambiguous. Between the trimmed V and J ends, which lost 2 bases and 15 bases, there was a span of 24 bases. CDR1 is SGHRS, CDR2 YFSETQ, per germline. The CDR3 consists of 16 residues. The CDR3 nucleotides are TGCGCCAGCAGCTTCGACCGTATCGTTTTGGGGTCGCTCCTCCACTTT. Encoded protein: CASSFDRIVLGSLLHF.

This clonotype was observed a few times. This may be a read error, as it is one base from a much larger clone. The rearrangement links TRBV5-6 to TRBJ2-1; TRBD1 is a possible D gene (6 bases). V was shortened by 3 bases and J by 0 bases, with 16 bases between the two germline ends. Germline V gene lookup returns CDR1 SGHDT and CDR2 YYEEEE. The CDR3 totals 17 residues. In nucleotides, the CDR3 is TGTGCCAGCAGCTCAATCCGGGCCAGGGGCTCCTACAATGAGCAGTTCTTC. Encoded protein: CASSSIRARGSYNEQFF.

J is TRBJ2-2 and V is TRBV27; TRBD2 agrees at 10 bases. The V gene's germline CDR1 is MNHEY and CDR2 SMNVEV (reference sequence). After removal of 5 bases from V and 6 bases from J, the junction contained 12 bases not matched to a gene. The CDR3 runs to 17 residues. The CDR3 nucleotides are TGTGCCAGCAGTCCAAATCCTAGCGGGAGATGGCCCGGGGAGCTGTTTTTT. Its translation: CASSPNPSGRWPGELFF.

The CDR3 nucleotides read TGTGCCAGCAGTTTCGTCCGAGATCAGCCCCAGCATTTT. This codes for CASSFVRDQPQHF. V usage is TRBV7-2 and J usage is TRBJ1-5; D is unresolved. Deletions cut 6 bases from V and 5 bases from J, with 11 bases between. CDR1 is SGHTA and CDR2 is FQGNSA in the germline V gene. CDR3 size: 13 residues. Using reference TRBV7-2 and TRBJ1-5 for the parts outside the CDR3, the full variable domain is GAGVSQSPSNKVTEKGKDVELRCDPISGHTALYWYRQSLGQGLEFLIYFQGNSAPDKSGLPSDRFSAERTGGSVSTLTIQRTQQEDSAVYLCASSFVRDQPQHFGDGTRLSIL.

This clonotype was picked up many times. This chain joins TRBV12-3 or TRBV12-4 and TRBJ2-1; D call uncertain. Trimming shortened V by 5 bases and J by 0 bases, and 14 bases separated the two germline ends. This CDR3 is 16 amino acids long. The CDR3 nucleotides are TGTGCCAGCAGTCCTTCCTCGCCGGCCTCCTACAATGAGCAGTTCTTC. The encoded protein is CASSPSSPASYNEQFF.

This clonotype was counted only a few times. J is TRBJ2-4 and V is TRBV7-9, with D possibly matching TRBD2 (6 bases). V lost 5 bases, J lost 8 bases, and 28 bases lay in between. The CDR3 contains 18 residues. From germline, CDR1 is SEHNR and CDR2 FQNEAQ (reference sequence). In nucleotides, the CDR3 is TGTGCCAGCAGCCCCAACCTGGGACTCTCCCTTAGCCAACACATTCAGTACTTC. It codes for CASSPNLGLSLSQHIQYF.

The gene calls are TRBV20-1 and TRBJ1-4; D might be TRBD1 (6 bases). The CDR3 runs 13 residues. Germline-derived CDR1 and CDR2 are DFQATT and SNEGSKA (reference sequence). The germline V and J ends were trimmed by 3 bases and 3 bases, with 8 bases remaining between them. CDR3 sequence: CSARGGPNEKLFF. The CDR3 nucleotides are TGCAGTGCTAGGGGGGGGCCTAATGAAAAACTGTTTTTT.

This clonotype was observed at least ten times. The J gene is TRBJ1-3, the V gene TRBV12-3 or TRBV12-4; D uncertain. The CDR3 sequence is 11 residues long. Trimming removed 7 bases at V and 6 bases at J, with 7 bases between. Here the CDR3 reads CASTLLNTIYF. The CDR3 nucleotides read TGTGCCAGCACTCTACTAAACACCATATATTTT.

This clonotype was observed many times. The chain employs TRBV19 and TRBJ1-5; D perhaps matches TRBD1 (6 bases). The germline gives CDR1 LNHDA, CDR2 SQIVND (reference sequence). Deletions cut 3 bases from V and 4 bases from J, with 13 bases between. The CDR3 totals 15 residues. CDR3 sequence reads: CASSIPGGLNQPQHF. In DNA, the CDR3 is TGTGCCAGTAGTATCCCCGGGGGCCTTAATCAGCCCCAGCATTTT.

The genes are TRBV27 and TRBJ2-7, with 8 nucleotides matching TRBD1. Germline V gene data show CDR1 as MNHEY and CDR2 as SMNVEV (reference sequence). J lost 5 bases, V lost 8 bases, and 5 bases had no gene match. The CDR3 consists of 12 residues. DNA for the CDR3: TGTGCCAGCGGCAGGGGGCTCGACGAGCAGTACTTC. Protein: CASGRGLDEQYF.

The V call is TRBV20-1, the J call TRBJ1-6; TRBD1 aligns across 7 bases. The length of the CDR3 is 13 residues. The V and J ends lost 6 bases and 8 bases, in that order; junction bases with no gene match: 7. Per the germline V gene, CDR1 is DFQATT and CDR2 is SNEGSKA (reference sequence). CDR3 sequence: CSAQGDWDSPLHF. The CDR3 nucleotides are TGCAGTGCCCAGGGGGATTGGGATTCACCCCTCCACTTT.